The text below deals with one T cell receptor beta chain. Its antigen is unknown. Each CDR3 protein is one row after TCRdb ran MiXCR on the reads. This repertoire shows roughly 700,000 distinct CDR3 sequences, roughly 30% found once; its top ten account for 15% to 20%. V was shortened by 5 bases and J by 5 bases, with 15 bases between the two germline ends. The CDR3 loop spans 14 amino acids. From germline, CDR1 is SGHTA and CDR2 FQGNSA. The source of the sample is a study of T cell repertoires in cytomegalovirus infection. Study conclusions and caveats: Predominance within the ex vivo response was attributable to HLA-C-restricted CMV-specific TCR beta clonotypes.

The chain has TRBV7-2 and TRBJ2-5, with D perhaps matching TRBD2 (5 bases). Sequencing used cultured PBMCs, obtained from culture after CMV antigen stimulation. The TCR was taken from a human donor in good health (CMV status not recorded). Some clones in this sample may be carry-over from other donors' samples. The CDR3 nucleotides read TGTGCCAGCAGCCCTAGCTGGGGTCCCGAGACCCAGTACTTC. It is translated as CASSPSWGPETQYF.